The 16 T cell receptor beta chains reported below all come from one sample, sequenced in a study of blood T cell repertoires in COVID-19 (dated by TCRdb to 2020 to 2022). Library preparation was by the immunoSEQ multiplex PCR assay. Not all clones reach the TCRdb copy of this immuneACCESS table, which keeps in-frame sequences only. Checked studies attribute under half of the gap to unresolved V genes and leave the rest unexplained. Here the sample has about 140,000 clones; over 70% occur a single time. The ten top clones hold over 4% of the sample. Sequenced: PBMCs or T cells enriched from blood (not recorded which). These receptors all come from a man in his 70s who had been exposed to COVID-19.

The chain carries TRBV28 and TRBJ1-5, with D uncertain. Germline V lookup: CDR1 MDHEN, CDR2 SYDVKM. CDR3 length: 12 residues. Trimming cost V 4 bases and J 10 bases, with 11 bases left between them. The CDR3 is CASSSPPSPQHF. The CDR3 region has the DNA TGTGCCAGCAGTTCCCCCCCATCCCCCCAGCATTTT.

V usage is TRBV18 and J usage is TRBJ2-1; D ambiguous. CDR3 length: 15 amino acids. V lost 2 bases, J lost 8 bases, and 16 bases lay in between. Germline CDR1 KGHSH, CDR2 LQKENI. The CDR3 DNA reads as TGTGCCAGCTCACCAATGGTTCCGTCTGAGGATGAGCAGTTCTTC. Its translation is CASSPMVPSEDEQFF.

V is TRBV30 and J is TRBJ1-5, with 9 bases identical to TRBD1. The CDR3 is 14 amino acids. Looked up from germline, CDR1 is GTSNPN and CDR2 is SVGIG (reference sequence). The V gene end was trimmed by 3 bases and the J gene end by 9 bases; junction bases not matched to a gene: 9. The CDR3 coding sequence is TGTGCCTGGAGGGCTACAGGGGGCAGTCTGCCCCAGCATTTT. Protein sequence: CAWRATGGSLPQHF. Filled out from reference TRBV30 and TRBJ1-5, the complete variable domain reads SQTIHQWPATLVQPVGSPLSLECTVEGTSNPNLYWYRQAAGRGLQLLFYSVGIGQISSEVPQNLSASRPQDRQFILSSKKLLLSDSGFYLCAWRATGGSLPQHFGDGTRLSIL.

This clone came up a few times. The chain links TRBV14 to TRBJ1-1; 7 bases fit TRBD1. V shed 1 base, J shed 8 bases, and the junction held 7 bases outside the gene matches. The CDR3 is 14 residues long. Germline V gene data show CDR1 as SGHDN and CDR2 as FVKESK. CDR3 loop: CASSQVPGGGEAFF. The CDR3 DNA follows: TGTGCCAGCAGCCAAGTCCCAGGGGGAGGCGAAGCTTTCTTT.

As DNA, the CDR3 is TGTGCCAGCAGTTCTCAGGGCAACACTGAAGCTTTCTTT. Translating gives CASSSQGNTEAFF. V gene TRBV6-5 combines with J gene TRBJ1-1, with D tentatively TRBD1 (5 bases). The V end lost 4 bases, the J end lost 2 bases, and 8 bases lay between the germline ends. The V gene's germline CDR1 is MNHEY and CDR2 SVGAGI. This CDR3 is 13 amino acids long.

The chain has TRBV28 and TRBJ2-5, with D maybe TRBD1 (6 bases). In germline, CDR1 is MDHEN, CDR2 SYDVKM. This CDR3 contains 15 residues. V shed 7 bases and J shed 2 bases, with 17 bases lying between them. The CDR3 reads CASTQGTAKQETQYF. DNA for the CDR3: TGTGCCAGCACGCAGGGGACGGCTAAACAAGAGACCCAGTACTTC.

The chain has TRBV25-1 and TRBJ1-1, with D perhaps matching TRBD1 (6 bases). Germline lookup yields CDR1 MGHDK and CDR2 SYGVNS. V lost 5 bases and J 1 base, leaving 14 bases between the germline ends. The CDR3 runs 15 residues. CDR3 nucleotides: TGTGCCAGCAGTCCCCTTGGGACACCGAACACTGAAGCTTTCTTT. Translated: CASSPLGTPNTEAFF.

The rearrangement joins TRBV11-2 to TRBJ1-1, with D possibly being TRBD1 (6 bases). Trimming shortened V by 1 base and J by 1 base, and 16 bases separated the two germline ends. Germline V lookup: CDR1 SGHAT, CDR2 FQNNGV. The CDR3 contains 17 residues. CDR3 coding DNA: TGTGCCAGCAGCTTAGGCCTCGGGGGGGGCTCGAACACTGAAGCTTTCTTT. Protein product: CASSLGLGGGSNTEAFF. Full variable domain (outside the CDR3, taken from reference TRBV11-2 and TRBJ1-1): EAGVAQSPRYKIIEKRQSVAFWCNPISGHATLYWYQQILGQGPKLLIQFQNNGVVDDSQLPKDRFSAERLKGVDSTLKIQPAKLEDSAVYLCASSLGLGGGSNTEAFFGQGTRLTVV.

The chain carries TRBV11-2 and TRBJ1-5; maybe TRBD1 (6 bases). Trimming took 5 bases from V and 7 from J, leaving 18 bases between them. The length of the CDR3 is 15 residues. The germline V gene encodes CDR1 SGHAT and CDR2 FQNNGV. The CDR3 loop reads CASSQGLRGGQPQHF. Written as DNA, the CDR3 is TGTGCCAGCAGCCAGGGGCTACGGGGCGGCCAGCCCCAGCATTTT.

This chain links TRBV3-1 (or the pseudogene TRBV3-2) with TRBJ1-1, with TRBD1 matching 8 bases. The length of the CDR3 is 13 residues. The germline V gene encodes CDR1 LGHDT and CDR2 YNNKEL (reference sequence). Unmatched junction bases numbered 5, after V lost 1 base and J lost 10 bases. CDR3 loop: CASSQVGQGRAFF. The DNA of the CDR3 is TGTGCCAGCAGCCAAGTCGGACAGGGAAGAGCTTTCTTT.

The CDR3 sequence: CASSYSSRNYEQYF. CDR3 in DNA: TGTGCCAGCAGTTACTCCTCCAGGAACTACGAGCAGTACTTC. The rearrangement uses TRBV6-5 and TRBJ2-7; D is ambiguous. The CDR3 runs 14 residues. CDR1 MNHEY and CDR2 SVGAGI come from the germline V gene. Trimming took 0 bases from V and 3 from J, leaving 9 bases between them.

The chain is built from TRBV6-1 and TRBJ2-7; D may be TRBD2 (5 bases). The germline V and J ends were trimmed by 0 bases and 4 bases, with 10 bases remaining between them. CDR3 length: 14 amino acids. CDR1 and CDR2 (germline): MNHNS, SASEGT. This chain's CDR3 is CASSEASRAYEQYF. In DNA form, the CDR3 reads TGTGCCAGCAGTGAAGCATCGCGGGCTTACGAGCAGTACTTC.

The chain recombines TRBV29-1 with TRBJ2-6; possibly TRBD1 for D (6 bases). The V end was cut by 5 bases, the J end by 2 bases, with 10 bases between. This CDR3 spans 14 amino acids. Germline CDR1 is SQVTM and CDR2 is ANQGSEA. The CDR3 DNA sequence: TGCAGCGTTCTGTGGGACACTGGGGCCAACGTCCTGACTTTC. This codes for CSVLWDTGANVLTF.

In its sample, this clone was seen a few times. CDR3 amino acids: CASSLGRGDYGYTF. DNA for the CDR3: TGTGCCAGCAGCTTAGGGCGGGGAGACTATGGCTACACCTTC. V is TRBV7-9 and J is TRBJ1-2; D call uncertain. Germline lookup yields CDR1 SEHNR and CDR2 FQNEAQ (reference sequence). V lost 1 base and J 3 bases, leaving 9 bases between the germline ends. This CDR3 spans 14 amino acids. The full variable domain, rest sourced from reference TRBV7-9 and TRBJ1-2, is DTGVSQNPRHKITKRGQNVTFRCDPISEHNRLYWYRQTLGQGPEFLTYFQNEAQLEKSRLLSDRFSAERPKGSFSTLEIQRTEQGDSAMYLCASSLGRGDYGYTFGSGTRLTVV.

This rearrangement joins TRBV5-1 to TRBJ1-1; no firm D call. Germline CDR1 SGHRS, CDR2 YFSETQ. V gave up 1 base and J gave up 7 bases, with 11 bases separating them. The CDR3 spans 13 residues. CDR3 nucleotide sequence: TGCGCCAGCAGCTTGACCCCTGGGAGTGAAGCTTTCTTT. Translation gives CASSLTPGSEAFF.

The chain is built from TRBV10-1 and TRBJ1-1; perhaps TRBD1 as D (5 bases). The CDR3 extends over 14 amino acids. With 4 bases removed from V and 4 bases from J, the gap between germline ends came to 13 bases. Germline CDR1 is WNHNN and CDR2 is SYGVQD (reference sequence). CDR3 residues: CASSAQGTGTEAFF. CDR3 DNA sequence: TGCGCCAGCAGTGCCCAGGGAACCGGCACTGAAGCTTTCTTT.